These 2 T cell receptor beta chains were sequenced from one sample in a study of blood T cell repertoires in COVID-19. Assay: immunoSEQ multiplex PCR; the TCRdb copy retains only in-frame clones and omits some. This sample has about 87,000 clones, with about 87% found just once. The sequenced sample consisted of peripheral blood. The receptors were sampled from a middle-aged man with acute or convalescent COVID-19.

V is TRBV6-5 and J is TRBJ2-3; 8 nucleotides match TRBD1. The ends lost 7 bases at V and 4 bases at J; junction bases unmatched: 4. Germline assignment: CDR1 MNHEY and CDR2 SVGAGI. This CDR3 is built from 13 residues. The CDR3 sequence is CASKSGGSDTQYF. Written as DNA, the CDR3 is TGTGCCAGCAAGTCAGGGGGCTCAGATACGCAGTATTTT.

The chain uses TRBV3-1 (or the pseudogene TRBV3-2) and TRBJ2-6; 7 nucleotides align to TRBD2. Trimming removed 3 bases from V and 0 bases from J; junction bases left unmatched: 8. The CDR3 extends over 18 amino acids. The germline CDR1 and CDR2 sequences are LGHDT and YNNKEL (reference sequence). The CDR3 DNA sequence: TGTGCCAGCAGCCACGGGACTACAGACTTCTCTGGGGCCAACGTCCTGACTTTC. It translates to CASSHGTTDFSGANVLTF.